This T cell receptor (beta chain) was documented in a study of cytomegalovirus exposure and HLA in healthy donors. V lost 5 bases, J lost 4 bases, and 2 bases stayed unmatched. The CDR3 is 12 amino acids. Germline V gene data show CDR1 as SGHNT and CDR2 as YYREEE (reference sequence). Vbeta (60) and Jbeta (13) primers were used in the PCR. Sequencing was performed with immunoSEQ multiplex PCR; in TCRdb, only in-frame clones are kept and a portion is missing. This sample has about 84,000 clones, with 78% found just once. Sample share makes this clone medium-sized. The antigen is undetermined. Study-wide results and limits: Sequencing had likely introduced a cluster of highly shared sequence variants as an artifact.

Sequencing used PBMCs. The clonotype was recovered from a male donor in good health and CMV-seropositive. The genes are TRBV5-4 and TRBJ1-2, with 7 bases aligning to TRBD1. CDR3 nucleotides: TGTGCCAGCAGGGGACAGCTCTATGGCTACACCTTC. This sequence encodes CASRGQLYGYTF.